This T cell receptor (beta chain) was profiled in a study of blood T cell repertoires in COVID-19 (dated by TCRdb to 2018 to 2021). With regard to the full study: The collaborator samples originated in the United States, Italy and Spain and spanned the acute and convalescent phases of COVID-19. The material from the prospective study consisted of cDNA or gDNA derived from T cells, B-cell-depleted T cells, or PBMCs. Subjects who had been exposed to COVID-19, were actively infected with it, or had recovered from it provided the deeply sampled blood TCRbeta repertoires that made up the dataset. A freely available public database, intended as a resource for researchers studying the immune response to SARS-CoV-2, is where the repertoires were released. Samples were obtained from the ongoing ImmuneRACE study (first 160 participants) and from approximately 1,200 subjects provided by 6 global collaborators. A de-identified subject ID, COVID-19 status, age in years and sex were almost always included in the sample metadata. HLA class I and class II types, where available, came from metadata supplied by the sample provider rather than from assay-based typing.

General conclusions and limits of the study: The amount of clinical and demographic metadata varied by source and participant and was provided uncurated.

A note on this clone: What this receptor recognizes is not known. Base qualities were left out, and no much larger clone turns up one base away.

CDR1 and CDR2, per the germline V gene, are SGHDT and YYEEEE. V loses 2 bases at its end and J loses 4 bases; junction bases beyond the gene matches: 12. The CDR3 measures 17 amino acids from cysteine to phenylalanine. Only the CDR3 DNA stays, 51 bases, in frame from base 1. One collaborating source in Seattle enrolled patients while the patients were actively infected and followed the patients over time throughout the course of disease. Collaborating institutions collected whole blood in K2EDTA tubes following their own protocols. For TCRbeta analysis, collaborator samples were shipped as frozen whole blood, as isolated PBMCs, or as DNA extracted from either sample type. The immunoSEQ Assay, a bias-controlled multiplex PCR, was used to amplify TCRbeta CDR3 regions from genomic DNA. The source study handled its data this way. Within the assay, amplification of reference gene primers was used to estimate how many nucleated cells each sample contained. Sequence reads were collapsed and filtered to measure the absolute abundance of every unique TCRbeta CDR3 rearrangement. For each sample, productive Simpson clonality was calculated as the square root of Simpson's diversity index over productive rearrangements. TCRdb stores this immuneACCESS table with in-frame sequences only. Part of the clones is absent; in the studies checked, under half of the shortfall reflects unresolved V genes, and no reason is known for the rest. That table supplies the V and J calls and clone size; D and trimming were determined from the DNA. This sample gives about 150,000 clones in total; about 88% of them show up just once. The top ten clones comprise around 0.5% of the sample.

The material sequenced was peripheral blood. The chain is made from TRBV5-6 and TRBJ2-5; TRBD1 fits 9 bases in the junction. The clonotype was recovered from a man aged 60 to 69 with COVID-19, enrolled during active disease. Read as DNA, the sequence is TGTGCCAGCAGCTTTTCAGCTTGGGGACAGGGAGGAGAGACCCAGTACTTC. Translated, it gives CASSFSAWGQGGETQYF. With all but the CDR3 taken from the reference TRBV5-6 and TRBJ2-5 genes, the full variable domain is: DAGVTQSPTHLIKTRGQQVTLRCSPKSGHDTVSWYQQALGQGPQFIFQYYEEEERQRGNFPDRFSGHQFPNYSSELNVNALLLGDSALYLCASSFSAWGQGGETQYFGPGTRLLVL.